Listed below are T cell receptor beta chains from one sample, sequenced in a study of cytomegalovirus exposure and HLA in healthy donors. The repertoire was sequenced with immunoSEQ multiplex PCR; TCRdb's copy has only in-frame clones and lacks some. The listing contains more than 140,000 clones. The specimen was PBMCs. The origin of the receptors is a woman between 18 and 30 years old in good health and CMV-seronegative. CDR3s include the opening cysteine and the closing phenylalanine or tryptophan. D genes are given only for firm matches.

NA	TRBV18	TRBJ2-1	TGTGCCAGCTCCTGGACTGGCGGGGACTACAATGAGCAGTTCTTC	CASSWTGGDYNEQFF
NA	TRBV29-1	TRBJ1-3	TGCAGCGTTGTAACAGACTCTGGAAACACCATATATTTT	CSVVTDSGNTIYF
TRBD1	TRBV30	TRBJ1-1	TGTGCCTGGGACAGGGGGACGAACACTGAAGCTTTCTTT	CAWDRGTNTEAFF
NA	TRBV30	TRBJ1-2	TGTGCCTGGAGTGGTCAGGGAGGAGCTGGCTACACCTTC	CAWSGQGGAGYTF
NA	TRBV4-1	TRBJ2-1	TGCGCCAGCAGCCAAGAATCGTCGCAAAGCGGTAGCTCCTACAATGAGCAGTTCTTC	CASSQESSQSGSSYNEQFF
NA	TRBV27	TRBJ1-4	TGTGCCAGCAGTTTAATCCCAGGGTCTAATGAAAAACTGTTTTTT	CASSLIPGSNEKLFF
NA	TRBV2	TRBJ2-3	TGTGCCAGCAGCGGGGAGTTTGGCACAGATACGCAGTATTTT	CASSGEFGTDTQYF
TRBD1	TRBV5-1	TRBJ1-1	TGCGCCAGCAGCCGGGGACAGGGGCCGAACACTGAAGCTTTCTTT	CASSRGQGPNTEAFF
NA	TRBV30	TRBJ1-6	TGTGCCTGGAGTTGGGGGCAGTCACCCCTCCACTTT	CAWSWGQSPLHF
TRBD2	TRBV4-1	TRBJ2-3	TGCGCCAGCAACGGACTAGCTGGAGGGGCAGATACGCAGTATTTT	CASNGLAGGADTQYF
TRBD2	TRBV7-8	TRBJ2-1	TGTGCCAGCAGCACCATAGGACTAGCGGGAGATGAGCAGTTCTTC	CASSTIGLAGDEQFF
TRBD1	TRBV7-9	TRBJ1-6	TGTGCCAGCAGTTTAGACGGACAGGGGGCTTCACCCCTCCACTTT	CASSLDGQGASPLHF
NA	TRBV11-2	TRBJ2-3	TGTGCCAGCAGCTTATCCGAGCGAGATACGCAGTATTTT	CASSLSERDTQYF
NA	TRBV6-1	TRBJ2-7	TGTGCCGTTGGGCAGCCACGTCTGAATGAGCAGTACTTC	CAVGQPRLNEQYF
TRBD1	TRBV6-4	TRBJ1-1	TGTGCCAGTCACTCCACAGGGGTAATAGAAGGAAACACTGAAGCTTTCTTT	CASHSTGVIEGNTEAFF
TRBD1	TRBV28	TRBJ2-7	TGTGCCAGCAGTTCGGGACAGTACGAGCAGTACTTC	CASSSGQYEQYF
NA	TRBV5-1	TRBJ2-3	TGCGCCAGCAGCTTGTTTGGCGGGGCTAGCACAGATACGCAGTATTTT	CASSLFGGASTDTQYF
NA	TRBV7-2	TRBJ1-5	TGTGCCAGCAGCCACGCTGATAGGCCCCAGCATTTT	CASSHADRPQHF
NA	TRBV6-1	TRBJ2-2	TGTGCCAGCAATGCAGCCCGCGGGAACACCGGGGAGCTGTTTTTT	CASNAARGNTGELFF
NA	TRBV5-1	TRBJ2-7	TGCGCCAGCAGCTTTTCCCAACCTATGGAGCAGTACTTC	CASSFSQPMEQYF
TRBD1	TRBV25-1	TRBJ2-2	TGTGCCAGCAGTGCTCCGACAGGGTCGGGCACCGGGGAGCTGTTTTTT	CASSAPTGSGTGELFF
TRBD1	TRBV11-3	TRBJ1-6	TGTGCCAGCAGCCCACAGGGGGTTCATTCACCCCTCCACTTT	CASSPQGVHSPLHF
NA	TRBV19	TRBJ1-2	TGTGCCAGTAGTATAGATCAGAGGGCGGGAGGCTACACCTTC	CASSIDQRAGGYTF
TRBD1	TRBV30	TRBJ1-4	TGTGCCTGGATGGGACAGGGAGGGGAAAAACTGTTTTTT	CAWMGQGGEKLFF
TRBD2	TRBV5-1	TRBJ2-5	TGCGCCAGCAGCTGGACTAGTGGGAGAGGGGAAGAGACCCAGTACTTC	CASSWTSGRGEETQYF
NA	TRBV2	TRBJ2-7	TGTGCCAGCAGTGAACAGGACAACGAGCAGTACTTC	CASSEQDNEQYF
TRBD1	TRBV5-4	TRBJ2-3	TGTGCCAGCAGCTTGGGCGGGACAGGGCCAGATACGCAGTATTTT	CASSLGGTGPDTQYF
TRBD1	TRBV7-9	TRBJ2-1	TGTGCCAGCAGCTTAAGAGGACAGGGTGCAGACAATGAGCAGTTCTTC	CASSLRGQGADNEQFF
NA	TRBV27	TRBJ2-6	TGTGCCAGCAGTTCTCCAGGGACTGGGGCCAACGTCCTGACTTTC	CASSSPGTGANVLTF
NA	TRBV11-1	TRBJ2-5	TGTGCCAGCCGCCCTGGAGATTTAGAGACCCAGTACTTC	CASRPGDLETQYF
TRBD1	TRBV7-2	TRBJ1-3	TGTGCCAGCAGCTTAAGAGGCACCAGGGGGTACTCTGGAAACACCATATATTTT	CASSLRGTRGYSGNTIYF
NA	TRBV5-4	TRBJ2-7	TGTGCCAGCAGCTCAAATCCCTACGAGCAGTACTTC	CASSSNPYEQYF
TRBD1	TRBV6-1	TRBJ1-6	TGTGCCAACAATGATCCGGGACAGGGGTATTCACCCCTCCACTTT	CANNDPGQGYSPLHF
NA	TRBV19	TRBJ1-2	TGTGCCAGTAGTATAGAGGGCCCGTCCTATGGCTACACCTTC	CASSIEGPSYGYTF
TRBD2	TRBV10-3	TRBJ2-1	TGTGCCATCAGTGAGTCAGTAGGGGCGGGAGACAATGAGCAGTTCTTC	CAISESVGAGDNEQFF
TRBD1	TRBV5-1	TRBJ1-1	TGCGCCAGCAGCTGGAGGGGACAGGGGAACACTGAAGCTTTCTTT	CASSWRGQGNTEAFF
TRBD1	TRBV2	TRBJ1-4	TGTGCCAGCAGCGAGGGACAGCTTAATGAAAAACTGTTTTTT	CASSEGQLNEKLFF
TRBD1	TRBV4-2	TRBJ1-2	TGTGCCAGCAGCCAAGATTCGACAGGGGGTTTCTATGGCTACACCTTC	CASSQDSTGGFYGYTF
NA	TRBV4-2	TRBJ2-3	TGTGCCAGCAGCCGTCAAGGCGGCGGTGATACGCAGTATTTT	CASSRQGGGDTQYF
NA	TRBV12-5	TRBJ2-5	TGTGCTAGTGGTCTCGGACAGACTACCCAAGAGACCCAGTACTTC	CASGLGQTTQETQYF
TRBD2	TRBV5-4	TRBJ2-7	TGTGCCAGCAGTCAACTCGGGGGGGGAAACGAGCAGTACTTC	CASSQLGGGNEQYF
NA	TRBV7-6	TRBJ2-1	TGTGCCAGCAGCTTAGGTGGGACTTACAATGAGCAGTTCTTC	CASSLGGTYNEQFF
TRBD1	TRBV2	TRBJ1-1	TGTGCCAGCAGTGCAAACAGGGGTGGGACTGAAGCTTTCTTT	CASSANRGGTEAFF
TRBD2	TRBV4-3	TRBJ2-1	TGCGCCAGCAGCCAAGATGGCACTAGCGGTTATCATGGCTTCTACAATGAGCAGTTCTTC	CASSQDGTSGYHGFYNEQFF
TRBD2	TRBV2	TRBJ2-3	TGTGCCACCACTAACAGTACTAGCGGGAAGAATACGCAGTATTTT	CATTNSTSGKNTQYF
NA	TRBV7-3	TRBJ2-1	TGTGCCAGCAGCCGAGAGCCCAGCGGCTCCTACAATGAGCAGTTCTTC	CASSREPSGSYNEQFF
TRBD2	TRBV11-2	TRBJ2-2	TGTGCCAGCAGCCGCCGGGGGGGGGCAGCGAACACCGGGGAGCTGTTTTTT	CASSRRGGAANTGELFF
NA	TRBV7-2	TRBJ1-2	TGTGCCAGCAGCCACGGGGGGGAGCCTTATGGCTACACCTTC	CASSHGGEPYGYTF
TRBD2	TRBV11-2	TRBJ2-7	TGTGCCAGCAGCGCGCTTGTAGCGGGAGGGCAACACGAGCAGTACTTC	CASSALVAGGQHEQYF
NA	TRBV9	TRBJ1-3	TGTGCCAGCAGCGTAGCTCGGGAAGGAAACACCATATATTTT	CASSVAREGNTIYF
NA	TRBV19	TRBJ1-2	TGTGCCAGTAGTATAGAGAGCCGGGGCTACACCTTC	CASSIESRGYTF
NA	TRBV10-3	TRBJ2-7	TGTGCCATCAGTGATTATCTCCCAACCGGTAACGAGCAGTACTTC	CAISDYLPTGNEQYF
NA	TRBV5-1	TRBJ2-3	TGCGCCAGCAGCTCCTCGGGAGTGGAAGATACGCAGTATTTT	CASSSSGVEDTQYF
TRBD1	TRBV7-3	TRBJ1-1	TGTGCCAGCAGCCCACAGGGGGGAACTGAAGCTTTCTTT	CASSPQGGTEAFF
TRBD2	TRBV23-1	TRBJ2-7	TGCGCCAGCAGTCCCCCTAGCGGGAGGACTTCTCACATAAAATCTGATGAGCAGTACTTC	CASSPPSGRTSHIKSDEQYF
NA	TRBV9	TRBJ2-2	TGTGCCAGCAGCGTGGGCTTCCGCGCCGGGGAGCTGTTTTTT	CASSVGFRAGELFF
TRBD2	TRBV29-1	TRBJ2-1	TGCAGCGTTGTGACCGGGACTAGCTATGAGCAGTTCTTC	CSVVTGTSYEQFF